Listed here are 10 T cell receptor beta chains from one sample, sequenced in a study of cytotoxic CD8 clonotypes in ibrutinib-treated CLL. The assay was immunoSEQ multiplex PCR, and TCRdb's table has in-frame clones only and misses some. The sample contains fewer than 400,000 clones, over 55% of which appear only once. The sequenced sample was PBMCs, obtained after 36 months of ibrutinib treatment. Source of these receptors: a human donor with chronic lymphocytic leukemia.

This clone was recorded a few times. The rearrangement uses TRBV19 and TRBJ2-2, with D unresolved. With 6 bases removed from V and 1 base from J, the gap between germline ends came to 9 bases. CDR1 is LNHDA, CDR2 SQIVND, per germline (reference sequence). This CDR3 is 14 amino acids long. The CDR3 region is CASSPTWNTGELFF. In nucleotides, the CDR3 is TGTGCCAGTAGCCCAACCTGGAACACCGGGGAGCTGTTTTTT.

This rearrangement joins TRBV29-1 to TRBJ1-1, with D possibly TRBD1 on 5 matching bases. CDR3 length: 13 residues. CDR1 and CDR2 (germline): SQVTM, ANQGSEA. Trimming stripped 4 bases from V and 3 bases from J, with 12 bases between. This chain's CDR3 is CSVGGRGDTEAFF. The CDR3 nucleotides are TGCAGCGTTGGGGGACGAGGGGACACTGAAGCTTTCTTT.

This sequence joins TRBV9 and TRBJ1-1; D unresolved. The V end lost 0 bases, the J end lost 5 bases, and 8 bases lay between the germline ends. CDR1 is SGDLS, CDR2 YYNGEE, per germline. The CDR3 is 13 amino acids. CDR3 coding DNA: TGTGCCAGCAGCGTAGACCCGGGGACTGAAGCTTTCTTT. This translates into CASSVDPGTEAFF.

J is TRBJ2-7 and V is TRBV5-1, with D tentatively TRBD1 (5 bases). CDR3 length: 14 amino acids. V was clipped by 2 bases and J by 3 bases, with 12 bases between them. Germline V CDR1 and CDR2: SGHRS, YFSETQ. The CDR3 nucleotides read TGCGCCAGCAGCTTAGGTCAGGGAAACTACGAGCAGTACTTC. It is translated as CASSLGQGNYEQYF.

The rearrangement links TRBV18 to TRBJ2-3; TRBD2 matches 9 bases. CDR3 length equals 16 residues. The germline gives CDR1 KGHSH, CDR2 LQKENI. V shed 3 bases, J shed 6 bases, and the junction held 10 bases outside the gene matches. CDR3 region: CASSPLGSGSADTQYF. The CDR3 DNA reads as TGTGCCAGCTCACCTCTCGGTAGCGGGAGTGCGGATACGCAGTATTTT.

The chain joins TRBV7-8 to TRBJ1-1; no clear D. V lost 3 bases and J lost 6, with 11 bases in between. The CDR3 extends over 13 amino acids. Germline loops: CDR1 SGHVS, CDR2 FQNEAQ. This CDR3 is CASSLSQSPEAFF. The CDR3 region has the DNA TGTGCCAGCAGCTTGAGCCAGTCCCCTGAAGCTTTCTTT. The full variable domain, rest sourced from reference TRBV7-8 and TRBJ1-1, is GAGVSQSPRYKVAKRGQDVALRCDPISGHVSLFWYQQALGQGPEFLTYFQNEAQLDKSGLPSDRFFAERPEGSVSTLKIQRTQQEDSAVYLCASSLSQSPEAFFGQGTRLTVV.

This clone appeared a few times. J is TRBJ1-2 and V is TRBV6-5, with 7 bases aligning to TRBD1. Germline CDR1 reads MNHEY; CDR2 reads SVGAGI. This CDR3 has 15 residues. Losses at the gene ends were 0 bases for V and 5 bases for J; bases not matched to a gene: 6. The CDR3 nucleotides read TGTGCCAGCAGTTACTCGATTGGGACAGTATATGGCTACACCTTC. This gives the protein CASSYSIGTVYGYTF.

This chain uses TRBV29-1 with TRBJ1-2; TRBD1 matches 8 bases. CDR1 is SQVTM and CDR2 is ANQGSEA in the germline V gene. The CDR3 runs 11 residues. J gave up 9 bases and V 6 bases, and 6 bases lay outside the gene matches. CDR3 residues: CSVTGGGSYTF. The DNA of the CDR3 is TGCAGCGTCACAGGGGGTGGAAGCTACACCTTC.

The chain has TRBV29-1 and TRBJ2-1, with 8 bases that match TRBD2. CDR1 SQVTM and CDR2 ANQGSEA come from the germline V gene. V gave up 2 bases and J gave up 9 bases; unmatched junction bases: 6. The CDR3 spans 13 residues. Written as DNA, the CDR3 is TGCAGCGTTGAACGGGAGGGCCCGGGTGAGCAGTTCTTC. As protein: CSVEREGPGEQFF.

This chain links TRBV6-6 with TRBJ2-7; 8 nucleotides match TRBD1. The germline CDR1 and CDR2 sequences are MNHNY and SVGAGI (reference sequence). The CDR3 is 16 amino acids. J was trimmed by 2 bases and V by 2 bases; bases with no gene match: 8. The CDR3 here is CASSYGQGASPYEQYF. CDR3 sequence (DNA): TGTGCCAGCAGTTACGGCCAGGGGGCTAGCCCCTACGAGCAGTACTTC.